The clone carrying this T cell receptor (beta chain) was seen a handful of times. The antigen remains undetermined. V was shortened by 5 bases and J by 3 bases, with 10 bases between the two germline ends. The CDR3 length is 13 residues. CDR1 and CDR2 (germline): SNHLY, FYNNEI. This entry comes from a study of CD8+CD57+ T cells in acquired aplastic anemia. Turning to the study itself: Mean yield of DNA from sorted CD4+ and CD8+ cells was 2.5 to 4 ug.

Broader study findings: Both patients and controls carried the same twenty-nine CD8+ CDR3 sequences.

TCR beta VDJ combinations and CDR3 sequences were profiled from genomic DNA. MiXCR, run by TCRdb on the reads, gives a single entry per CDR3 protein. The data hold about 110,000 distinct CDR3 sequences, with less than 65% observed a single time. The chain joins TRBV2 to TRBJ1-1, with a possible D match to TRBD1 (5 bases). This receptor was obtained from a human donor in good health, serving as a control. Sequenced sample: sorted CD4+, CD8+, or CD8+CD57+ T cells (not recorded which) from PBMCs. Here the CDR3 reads CASSQGFYTEAFF. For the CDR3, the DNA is TGTGCCAGCAGTCAGGGTTTTTACACTGAAGCTTTCTTT.